This T cell receptor beta chain was profiled in a study of T cell changes during pregnancy in multiple sclerosis. The table came from immunoSEQ multiplex PCR; TCRdb's copy has only in-frame clones and leaves some out. This table has just under 80,000 clones, over 80% appearing once. The germline gives CDR1 LNHDA, CDR2 SQIVND (reference sequence). Trimming removed 7 bases from V and 3 bases from J, with 11 bases in between. This CDR3 comprises 13 residues. The source was peripheral blood, collected in the first trimester of pregnancy. The sequence was obtained from a female donor with multiple sclerosis, enrolled in a pregnancy study. The genes are TRBV19 and TRBJ2-3, with D perhaps matching TRBD1 (5 bases). The CDR3 DNA sequence: TGTGCCAGTAAGATCCAGGGAACAGATACGCAGTATTTT. This translates into CASKIQGTDTQYF.